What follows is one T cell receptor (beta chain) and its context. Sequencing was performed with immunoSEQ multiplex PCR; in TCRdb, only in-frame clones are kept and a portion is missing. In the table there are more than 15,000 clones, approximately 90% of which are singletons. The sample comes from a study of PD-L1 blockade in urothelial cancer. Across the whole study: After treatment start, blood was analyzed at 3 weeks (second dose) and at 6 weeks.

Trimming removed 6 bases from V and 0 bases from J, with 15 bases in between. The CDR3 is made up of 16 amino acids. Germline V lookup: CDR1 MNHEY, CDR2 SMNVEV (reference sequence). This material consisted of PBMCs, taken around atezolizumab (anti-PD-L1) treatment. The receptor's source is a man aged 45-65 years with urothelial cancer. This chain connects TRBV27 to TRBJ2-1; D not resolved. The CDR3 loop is CASRVVGGSSYNEQFF. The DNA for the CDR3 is TGTGCCAGCAGGGTTGTTGGCGGTAGCTCCTACAATGAGCAGTTCTTC.